Sequencing of this TCR beta chain was carried out in a study of cytomegalovirus exposure and HLA in healthy donors (dated by TCRdb to 2016 to 2017). Notes on the research overall: An earlier analysis of 550 to 700 of the donors reported 250 to 350 Gb of sequence data and roughly 100 million unique TCR beta sequences from 150 million to 200 million T cells. The study aimed to test whether cataloging public T cell receptors could reveal signatures of past pathogen exposure. Across 300 to 400 genotyped donors of the cohort, an average of approximately 240,000 unique TCR beta nucleotide sequences per donor were sequenced, and roughly a sixth of those sequences were non-productive. The study used immunosequencing to profile the T cell repertoires of approximately 650 subjects and linked those repertoires to cytomegalovirus serostatus. HLA typing covered class I and class II loci at four-digit resolution. A later analysis re-analyzed previously published TCR beta repertoires from 660 or so donors and added high-resolution HLA genotyping to study TCR occurrence patterns. Alongside the repertoire data, information on donor age, sex, ethnicity and CMV serostatus was compiled. Because of strong linkage in the cohort, 5 or 6 DR-DQ haplotypes were treated as single units for association and clustering. The number of donors typed differed by locus, with roughly 629-640 for A, B, C, DRB1 and DQB1, around 500 for DQA1, 606 for DPA1, and some 440 for DPB1. An early release that covered some 640 HLA-typed donors contained approximately 300 gigabases of sequencing data and 80 million or so unique TCR sequences. To predict cytomegalovirus infection status, the study brought together high-throughput TCR immunosequencing, statistical association of individual TCRs with disease status, and machine learning. All discovery cohort repertoires had been generated using a single sequencing platform. Along with the roughly 700-subject first cohort, a separate validation cohort of over 90 different subjects was used. Of the roughly 390 genotyped donors, 65% to 90% fell in the genetic ancestry cluster associated with self-reported Caucasian donors. A later genetic analysis used genome-wide SNP genotypes for about three fifths of the roughly 700 donors, treating that subset as a discovery cohort. In the later analysis, no new phenotypic data were used to find candidate immune exposures; instead, reliance was placed on TCR beta sequences and their occurrence across donors. In an earlier analysis of 500 to 650 of the donors, high-throughput TCR beta sequencing was used to judge whether each TCR beta V gene segment behaved as functional or pseudogenic. Study-level results and caveats: Compared with equally common non-associated chains, HLA-associated TCR beta chains in a later analysis were more clonally expanded and had lower generation probabilities. When HLA alleles, especially DR and DQ, strongly co-occurred, TCR associations were difficult to assign to individual alleles. In a later analysis, most CMV-associated TCR beta chains were found to appear HLA-restricted, with HLA associations seemingly driven largely by CMV exposure. A cluster of highly shared sequence variants was judged likely to be a technical artifact of the sequencing pipeline. An earlier analysis of approximately 540 of the donors showed that most TCR beta V segments appeared in productive rearrangements either about 87% or about 30% of the time, which broadly matched IMGT annotations. Because counts were too low, about 18 rarely observed V segments, including chromosome 9 orphons, were excluded from the earlier analysis of some 590 of the donors. In the study, approximately 160 TCR beta chains were listed as associated with cytomegalovirus. Because some donors lacked HLA typing at each locus, the association tests relied only on the typed subset. According to a later genetic analysis, donors in an Asian-associated ancestry cluster had fewer N-insertions in productive TCRs than the approximately 700-donor mean. The only immune exposure information available for the cohort was CMV serostatus. Sequencing depth was assumed to be roughly uniform across donors in the presence/absence analyses, though that assumption may not hold. Linkage disequilibrium might explain the correlated functional status among segregating V segments, but an unknown experimental factor could not be excluded. Only TCR beta chains were sequenced in this cohort, and the absence of alpha or paired-chain data limited detectable features. In a later analysis, around 17,000 TCR beta sequences were associated with specific HLA alleles at a false discovery rate of 0.05. The 87-base-pair reads could not distinguish some IMGT-functional V segments, including TRBV6-2 and TRBV6-3, so those segments were excluded. A few of the identified cytomegalovirus-associated TCR beta chains were confirmed in vitro to be specific for cytomegalovirus antigens. A further reported finding was that TCR beta sequences accurately predicted the HLA-A and HLA-B alleles for most subjects in the first cohort. In a later analysis, several top co-occurrence clusters were reported to appear linked to parvovirus B19, influenza, CMV and Epstein-Barr virus. A later genetic analysis associated a missense DCLRE1C variant with V-gene and J-gene trimming of TCR beta chains, and an independent cohort replicated the association. The authors suggested that the approach could potentially be generalized to other disease states and immunological phenotypes. In a later analysis, TCR association rates were found to vary across HLA loci, with the most associated TCRs seen for DRB1 alleles and the fewest for HLA-C alleles. Most TCR sequences were seen in very few donors, while some public TCRs were found in many individuals. Cytomegalovirus status was reported to be diagnosed by the classifier with high specificity and sensitivity in both the original and validation cohorts.

The cohort consisted of some 670 healthy bone marrow donors. At the time of sampling, every cohort member was nominally healthy, though immune exposures that went unrecorded were likely present. The donor tested CMV seropositive, placing the donor among the 310 or so seropositive members of the cohort. Each donor provided a peripheral blood sample, and peripheral blood mononuclear cells were used for TCR beta sequencing. Genomic DNA extraction from the blood cell samples was performed with the Qiagen DNeasy Blood Extraction Kit. To note about this clone: Its antigen target is currently unknown. No base quality values were provided; no much bigger clone lies one nucleotide off.

Libraries came from the immunoSEQ multiplex PCR assay. For the multiplex PCR, a mixture combining 60 forward primers for TCR Vbeta segments and 13 reverse primers for TCR Jbeta segments was used. A multiplex PCR assay on genomic DNA amplified the CDR3 region of rearranged TCR beta genes. The amplified TCR beta libraries were sequenced on the Illumina HiSeq System as 87-base-pair reads. In the source study's methods: A later analysis tallied roughly 80 million unique TCR beta chains across the 666 repertoires, and some 10 million of those chains were shared by two or more donors. Raw reads were error-corrected and collapsed into unique sequences by a nearest-neighbor algorithm in which closely related sequences were merged to remove PCR and sequencing errors. To assign V, D and J gene segments, CDR3 sequences were aligned to IMGT reference sequences. For a sequence to be retained, a match of at least six nucleotides to both a V gene segment and a J gene segment was required. A rearrangement was called productive if the CDR3 had no stop codons and remained in frame with V and J, and every other rearrangement was called non-productive. CDR3 was defined by IMGT convention, running from the second conserved V-encoded cysteine to the conserved J-encoded phenylalanine. The earlier analysis of about 570 of the donors excluded any sequence lacking an unambiguous match to a single V gene segment. In an earlier analysis of almost 600 of the donors, a V segment was called functional when productive rearrangements were above 56.7%, and segregating when the standard deviation between donors exceeded 5%. A statistical classification framework was developed to diagnose cytomegalovirus status using the catalog of TCR beta chain sequences. In a later analysis, V and J genes were assigned by comparing TCR nucleotide sequences against IMGT/GENE-DB human TR gene sequences. The TCRdist pipeline was used in a later analysis to assign CDR3 sequences and most-parsimonious VDJ recombination scenarios. In a later analysis, each TCR beta chain was defined by its CDR3 amino acid sequence together with its V-gene family, and reads without a unique V-gene family were excluded. To address suspected cross-contamination and a sequencing artifact, a later analysis removed 592 highly shared, low-generation-probability nucleotide sequences. A later analysis calculated a clonal expansion index for each public chain from normalized within-repertoire ranks of inferred template counts. Generation probabilities in a later analysis came from a VDJ recombination model fitted to out-of-frame rearrangements, and those results were checked against IGoR. Hypergeometric tests were used in a later analysis to score TCR-TCR, TCR-HLA and TCR-CMV co-occurrence, with a repertoire-size bias correction applied to the TCR pairs. False discovery rates were estimated in a later analysis by permuting HLA or CMV assignments 20 times. In a later analysis, co-occurring TCRs were grouped with DBSCAN, and TCRdist sequence similarity was added when clustering was performed within HLA-allele-positive subsets. Repertoires with fewer than 30,000 or more than 120,000 public chains, plus five repertoires with anomalous nucleotide sharing, were excluded from co-occurrence clustering. TCRdb obtained this table from immuneACCESS and retained in-frame rearrangements with V and J assigned. These tables miss some clones; where compared with another copy, unresolved V genes account for less than half of the shortfall, and the remainder is unexplained. The V and J calls and clone size were taken over from that table, and D and trimming were inferred from the DNA. The sample contains 54,000 or so clones, about 71% of them found a single time. The top ten hold 15% to 20% of the sample.

CDR1 SGDLS and CDR2 YYNGEE are derived from the germline V gene. V is pared back by 5 bases and J by 2 bases, with 16 bases lying between the germline termini. Spanning cysteine to phenylalanine, the CDR3 consists of 15 amino acids. Kept here is only the CDR3 DNA, which spans 45 bases and is read in frame from base 1. The chain couples TRBV9 to TRBJ1-2; matching of 6 bases hints at TRBD1 as the D gene. Sequences were obtained from PBMCs. The sequence came from a woman aged 55 to 70 in good health and CMV-seropositive. The bases are TGTGCCAGCAGTAAGACAGGCGAGGGAAACTATGGCTACACCTTC. This sequence encodes CASSKTGEGNYGYTF.